The 19 T cell receptor beta chains listed next were all sequenced from one sample in a study of shared clonotypes between healthy human individuals. Profiling relied on immunoSEQ multiplex PCR, and the TCRdb table lists in-frame clones only, not all of them. The data show 2.5 million or so clones, approximately 90% seen once. The material sequenced was naive CD4+ T cells sorted from blood. Regarding subset: CD45RA+ positively selected. Receptors originate from a man aged 18 to 30 in good health.

V and J are TRBV11-2 and TRBJ2-3; TRBD1 matches 10 bases. The CDR3 spans 19 residues. Unmatched junction bases numbered 14, after V lost 5 bases and J lost 0 bases. Germline V gene lookup returns CDR1 SGHAT and CDR2 FQNNGV. CDR3 coding DNA: TGTGCCAGCAGCAACAGCCTCCGGGACAGGGGAGGCAGCACAGATACGCAGTATTTT. Amino acids: CASSNSLRDRGGSTDTQYF. Drawing the rest from reference TRBV11-2 and TRBJ2-3, the complete variable domain is EAGVAQSPRYKIIEKRQSVAFWCNPISGHATLYWYQQILGQGPKLLIQFQNNGVVDDSQLPKDRFSAERLKGVDSTLKIQPAKLEDSAVYLCASSNSLRDRGGSTDTQYFGPGTRLTVL.

The CDR3 coding sequence is TGTGCCAGCAGCTTAGGGGACAGGGGGTACAATGAGCAGTTCTTC. This sequence encodes CASSLGDRGYNEQFF. This sequence joins TRBV11-2 and TRBJ2-1, with 11 positions matching TRBD1. J lost 4 bases, V lost 1 base, and 0 bases had no gene match. The CDR3 contains 15 residues. Germline V gene sequence: CDR1 SGHAT, CDR2 FQNNGV.

Only a few counts were recorded for this clone. This sequence joins TRBV5-4 and TRBJ2-7; tentatively, D is TRBD2 (5 bases). V was pared by 1 base and J by 7 bases, with 9 bases between. The CDR3 runs 12 residues. Germline V gene data show CDR1 as SGHNT and CDR2 as YYREEE (reference sequence). CDR3 sequence: CASSLWAGEQYF. CDR3 nucleotide sequence: TGTGCCAGCAGCTTGTGGGCGGGTGAGCAGTACTTC.

This chain connects TRBV21-1 to TRBJ1-4. TRBV21-1 is deemed a pseudogene. This CDR3 has 15 amino acids. The CDR3 here is CASSAGGSVNEKLFF. Here the CDR3 DNA reads TGTGCCAGCAGCGCCGGAGGCAGTGTCAATGAAAAACTGTTTTTT.

The chain is built from TRBV19 and TRBJ1-1; 7 positions match TRBD1. The V gene end was trimmed by 6 bases and the J gene end by 7 bases; junction bases not matched to a gene: 2. The CDR3 contains 11 residues. Germline loops: CDR1 LNHDA, CDR2 SQIVND (reference sequence). The CDR3 reads CASRGTVEAFF. The DNA for the CDR3 is TGTGCCAGTAGGGGGACAGTTGAAGCTTTCTTT.

The chain combines TRBV28 with TRBJ1-4; TRBD1 is a possible D gene (5 bases). Germline CDR1 reads MDHEN; CDR2 reads SYDVKM. The CDR3 has 13 residues. With 7 bases removed from V and 7 bases from J, the gap between germline ends came to 13 bases. The CDR3 DNA sequence: TGTGCCAGCATCCAGGGTCTCGGTGAAAAACTGTTTTTT. Translation gives CASIQGLGEKLFF.

This sequence joins TRBV10-3 and TRBJ2-3; 8 nucleotides line up with TRBD2. The CDR3 runs to 14 residues. With V trimmed by 7 bases and J by 5 bases, 8 bases remained unmatched. Germline V gene lookup returns CDR1 ENHRY and CDR2 SYGVKD. The CDR3 loop reads CAIMGAGVVDTQYF. The CDR3 bases are TGTGCCATCATGGGAGCGGGAGTAGTAGATACGCAGTATTTT.

This clone was seen a handful of times. Other DNA sequences in this sample translate to the same CDR3. The chain has TRBV30 and TRBJ1-6; D not resolved. Trimming cost V 0 bases and J 5 bases, with 2 bases left between them. Germline CDR1 GTSNPN, CDR2 SVGIG (reference sequence). The CDR3 runs to 12 residues. The CDR3 loop reads CAWSVNNSPLHF. CDR3 nucleotides: TGTGCCTGGAGTGTAAATAATTCACCCCTCCACTTT.

The chain is built from TRBV19 and TRBJ1-5, with D possibly TRBD1 on 5 matching bases. The V gene's germline CDR1 is LNHDA and CDR2 SQIVND (reference sequence). The V gene lost 6 bases and the J gene lost 1 base, with 22 bases spanning the gap. This CDR3 has 18 residues. This CDR3 reads CASSLTGGVFLSNQPQHF. The CDR3 DNA reads as TGTGCCAGTAGCTTAACGGGGGGAGTGTTTCTGAGCAATCAGCCCCAGCATTTT.

Points on this clone: The sample contains more than one DNA sequence encoding this CDR3. CDR3 sequence: CASSLGGEETQYF. The CDR3 coding sequence is TGTGCCAGCAGCCTAGGTGGGGAAGAGACCCAGTACTTC. The J gene is TRBJ2-5, the V gene TRBV28; no clear D. Trimming cost V 6 bases and J 3 bases, with 11 bases left between them. From germline, CDR1 is MDHEN and CDR2 SYDVKM. The CDR3 sequence is 13 residues long.

This clone has more than one count but fewer than ten. The V and J genes are TRBV2 and TRBJ2-7; D not resolved. Germline lookup yields CDR1 SNHLY and CDR2 FYNNEI. V lost 4 bases and J 5 bases, leaving 18 bases between the germline ends. CDR3 length: 15 residues. The CDR3 sequence: CASSGVGLRSNEQYF. The CDR3 DNA reads TGTGCCAGCAGTGGGGTAGGTTTACGATCTAACGAGCAGTACTTC.

Comments on this clone: The sample carries other DNA sequences with the same CDR3. The rearrangement links TRBV5-1 to TRBJ2-7; D is perhaps TRBD2 (6 bases). Trimming cost V 4 bases and J 3 bases, with 17 bases left between them. The CDR3 runs 15 residues. The V gene's germline CDR1 is SGHRS and CDR2 YFSETQ. Here the CDR3 DNA reads TGCGCCAGCAGCCTTGCGGGGACCGGGAGCTACGAGCAGTACTTC. This gives the protein CASSLAGTGSYEQYF.

This chain joins TRBV29-1 and TRBJ2-7; 9 bases map to TRBD1. The ends lost 4 bases at V and 1 base at J; junction bases unmatched: 8. There are 15 residues in the CDR3. Germline lookup yields CDR1 SQVTM and CDR2 ANQGSEA. For the CDR3, the DNA is TGCAGCGTTGTCGATCAGGACAGGGGTTCCTACGAGCAGTACTTC. It is translated as CSVVDQDRGSYEQYF.

This clone appeared a single time. The chain recombines TRBV6-5 with TRBJ1-3, with unresolved D. The CDR3 length is 15 residues. The V and J ends lost 4 bases and 4 bases respectively, with 14 bases between them. CDR1 MNHEY and CDR2 SVGAGI come from the germline V gene. Written as DNA, the CDR3 is TGTGCCAGCAGTTCCAGCTTCACTGTCGGAAACACCATATATTTT. It specifies CASSSSFTVGNTIYF.

This clone turned up a few times. The genes are TRBV7-9 and TRBJ1-5; 9 bases are a match to TRBD1. Germline lookup yields CDR1 SEHNR and CDR2 FQNEAQ (reference sequence). Trimming cost V 3 bases and J 3 bases; bases outside gene matches: 6. There are 16 residues in the CDR3. CDR3 DNA: TGTGCCAGCAGCTTGGGGCGGGACAGGGCCAATCAGCCCCAGCATTTT. This encodes CASSLGRDRANQPQHF.

Worth noting for this clone: The sample carries other DNA sequences with the same CDR3. The chain links TRBV5-1 to TRBJ2-7; 10 bases map to TRBD1. In germline, CDR1 is SGHRS, CDR2 YFSETQ. J gave up 2 bases and V 0 bases, and 2 bases lay outside the gene matches. The CDR3 spans 15 residues. The CDR3 protein is CASSLEGTGAYEQYF. The DNA of the CDR3 is TGCGCCAGCAGCTTGGAGGGGACAGGGGCCTACGAGCAGTACTTC.

V and J are TRBV6-5 and TRBJ1-6, with D perhaps matching TRBD1 (5 bases). This CDR3 comprises 15 residues. The germline CDR1 and CDR2 sequences are MNHEY and SVGAGI. With 9 bases removed from V and 5 bases from J, the gap between germline ends came to 17 bases. DNA of the CDR3: TGTGCCAGTTCCCTTAGGGGACGGAATAATTCACCCCTCCACTTT. It is translated as CASSLRGRNNSPLHF.

The chain has TRBV5-4 and TRBJ2-3; either TRBD1 or TRBD2 may fit D (5 bases each). This CDR3 is 15 amino acids long. V lost 4 bases, J lost 2 bases, and 14 bases lay in between. CDR1 is SGHNT and CDR2 is YYREEE in the germline V gene (reference sequence). As DNA, the CDR3 is TGTGCCAGCAGCCCGTCCGGGACCTTCACAGATACGCAGTATTTT. Encoded protein: CASSPSGTFTDTQYF.

The chain combines TRBV6-1 with TRBJ1-4; D gene ambiguous. The germline V gene encodes CDR1 MNHNS and CDR2 SASEGT. CDR3 length: 13 residues. The V end lost 7 bases, the J end lost 8 bases, and 14 bases lay between the germline ends. The CDR3 sequence is CASKRVTEEKLFF. The CDR3 nucleotides read TGTGCCAGCAAAAGGGTAACGGAAGAAAAACTGTTTTTT.